These 29 T cell receptor beta chains were sequenced from one sample in a study of cytomegalovirus exposure and HLA in healthy donors. The PCR employed 60 Vbeta primers together with 13 Jbeta primers. The data were produced by immunoSEQ multiplex PCR, yet TCRdb's version contains in-frame clones alone and is incomplete. This repertoire shows about 190,000 clones, around 90% found once; its top ten account for approximately 1.7%. Material: PBMCs. These receptors all stem from a woman aged 18 to 35 in good health and CMV-seronegative.

This rearrangement joins TRBV11-3 to TRBJ2-7; the D gene is possibly TRBD1 (5 bases). The germline V gene has CDR1 SGHNT and CDR2 YENEEA. This CDR3 comprises 15 residues. The V and J ends lost 1 base and 2 bases respectively, with 12 bases between them. The CDR3 reads CASSLGGGQAYEQYF. The CDR3 coding sequence is TGTGCCAGCAGCTTAGGGGGCGGACAAGCCTACGAGCAGTACTTC. Combining the CDR3 with reference TRBV11-3 and TRBJ2-7 gives the whole variable domain EAGVVQSPRYKIIEKKQPVAFWCNPISGHNTLYWYLQNLGQGPELLIRYENEEAVDDSQLPKDRFSAERLKGVDSTLKIQPAELGDSAVYLCASSLGGGQAYEQYFGPGTRLTVT.

The rearrangement joins TRBV5-4 to TRBJ1-1; D might be TRBD1 (5 bases). CDR1 is SGHNT, CDR2 YYREEE, per germline (reference sequence). Trimming cost V 0 bases and J 4 bases, with 13 bases left between them. The CDR3 is made up of 15 amino acids. CDR3 nucleotide sequence: TGTGCCAGCAGCTTGGCGTTTCAGGGAGGCACTGAAGCTTTCTTT. Translated: CASSLAFQGGTEAFF.

This chain connects TRBV11-3 to TRBJ2-1, with D possibly matching TRBD2 (6 bases). V dropped 4 bases and J dropped 11 bases, with 21 bases sitting between them. There are 15 residues in the CDR3. Germline CDR1 SGHNT, CDR2 YENEEA. The CDR3 nucleotides read TGTGCCAGCAGCTCCAGGAGGGCGGTCCCGTCGAAGCAGTTCTTC. Its translation is CASSSRRAVPSKQFF.

The chain couples TRBV30 to TRBJ2-1, with 10 bases fitting TRBD1. V trimming: 0 bases; J trimming: 14 bases; junction bases outside the gene matches: 4. This CDR3 region has 12 residues. Germline V gives CDR1 GTSNPN, CDR2 SVGIG (reference sequence). The CDR3: CAWSVGTGEKFF. The CDR3 DNA sequence: TGTGCCTGGAGTGTCGGGACAGGGGAGAAGTTCTTC. Filled out from reference TRBV30 and TRBJ2-1, the complete variable domain reads SQTIHQWPATLVQPVGSPLSLECTVEGTSNPNLYWYRQAAGRGLQLLFYSVGIGQISSEVPQNLSASRPQDRQFILSSKKLLLSDSGFYLCAWSVGTGEKFFGPGTRLTVL.

The chain employs TRBV11-3 and TRBJ2-7; D perhaps matches TRBD2 (6 bases). The length of the CDR3 is 16 residues. Trimming took off 1 base at V and 3 bases at J, with 16 bases between the two ends. Germline V gene data show CDR1 as SGHNT and CDR2 as YENEEA. CDR3 coding DNA: TGTGCCAGCAGCTTAGTAGGGCGGGGAATCCACTACGAGCAGTACTTC. As protein: CASSLVGRGIHYEQYF.

CDR3 bases: TGTGCCAGCACCGGACAGAGCAGAACCTACGAGCAGTACTTC. Its translation is CASTGQSRTYEQYF. The J gene is TRBJ2-7, the V gene TRBV2, with D possibly TRBD1 on 6 matching bases. V shed 7 bases and J shed 2 bases, with 15 bases lying between them. Germline V gene data show CDR1 as SNHLY and CDR2 as FYNNEI. CDR3 length equals 14 residues.

Of note for this clone: At one boundary the junction diverges from the germline segment, which might be a read error. The genes are TRBV29-1 and TRBJ2-3, with 8 bases fitting TRBD2. Germline CDR1 is SQVTM and CDR2 is ANQGSEA. The CDR3 length is 15 residues. DNA for the CDR3: TGCGGCGTTGAGAGGGTAGCGGGGCAGACAGATACGCAGTATTTT. Translated, it gives CGVERVAGQTDTQYF.

This chain links TRBV11-1 with TRBJ2-1, with 7 bases that match TRBD1. The J segment lost 2 bases and the V segment lost 5 bases, leaving 6 bases of the junction unmatched. Germline CDR1 reads SGHAT; CDR2 reads FQDESV (reference sequence). This CDR3 has 15 residues. CDR3 amino acids: CASSLGQITYNEQFF. CDR3 DNA sequence: TGTGCCAGCAGCCTGGGACAGATAACCTACAATGAGCAGTTCTTC.

The chain combines TRBV18 with TRBJ1-1, with TRBD1 as a possible D gene (5 bases). This CDR3 has 15 amino acids. The V gene lost 0 bases and the J gene lost 5 bases, with 13 bases spanning the gap. Germline-derived CDR1 and CDR2 are KGHSH and LQKENI. The CDR3: CASSPPFRGGTEAFF. The CDR3 bases are TGTGCCAGCTCACCACCGTTCCGGGGGGGGACTGAAGCTTTCTTT.

The genes are TRBV2 and TRBJ1-4; D is unresolved. In germline, CDR1 is SNHLY, CDR2 FYNNEI. Trimming left V 0 bases short and J 3 bases short, with 8 bases between. The CDR3 is 15 residues long. The CDR3 loop reads CASSEAAGSNEKLFF. The CDR3 bases are TGTGCCAGCAGTGAAGCGGCAGGCTCTAATGAAAAACTGTTTTTT. The whole variable domain, filled in from reference TRBV2 and TRBJ1-4, reads EPEVTQTPSHQVTQMGQEVILRCVPISNHLYFYWYRQILGQKVEFLVSFYNNEISEKSEIFDDQFSVERPDGSNFTLKIRSTKLEDSAMYFCASSEAAGSNEKLFFGSGTQLSVL.

The J gene is TRBJ1-5, the V gene TRBV2; 8 bases fit TRBD1. The J segment lost 8 bases and the V segment lost 2 bases, leaving 5 bases of the junction unmatched. The CDR3 is 14 residues long. Germline CDR1 reads SNHLY; CDR2 reads FYNNEI. CDR3 amino acids: CASSEQGADKPQHF. In DNA, the CDR3 is TGTGCCAGCAGTGAACAGGGGGCAGATAAGCCCCAGCATTTT.

The chain has TRBV7-2 and TRBJ2-1; D is ambiguous. This CDR3 spans 15 amino acids. Trimming stripped 1 base from V and 2 bases from J, with 9 bases between. CDR1 and CDR2 (germline): SGHTA, FQGNSA. Here the CDR3 reads CASSLESLTYNEQFF. In DNA, the CDR3 is TGTGCCAGCAGCTTAGAATCCCTTACCTACAATGAGCAGTTCTTC.

The rearrangement links TRBV30 to TRBJ2-1, with D tentatively TRBD2 (6 bases). The germline gives CDR1 GTSNPN, CDR2 SVGIG (reference sequence). The CDR3 is 13 amino acids. V dropped 3 bases and J dropped 7 bases, with 13 bases sitting between them. The CDR3 coding sequence is TGTGCCTGGAGCCCGGGACTTTGGAATGAGCAGTTCTTC. It codes for CAWSPGLWNEQFF.

This chain connects TRBV30 to TRBJ2-6; D may be TRBD2 (6 bases). The V and J ends lost 4 bases and 0 bases respectively, with 13 bases between them. Germline CDR1 reads GTSNPN; CDR2 reads SVGIG (reference sequence). This CDR3 region has 16 residues. CDR3 sequence: CAWTPGLLSGANVLTF. The CDR3 DNA follows: TGTGCCTGGACCCCGGGACTCCTCTCTGGGGCCAACGTCCTGACTTTC.

The rearrangement joins TRBV10-1 to TRBJ2-3, with 8 bases fitting TRBD2. V dropped 5 bases and J dropped 4; count of bases not matched to a gene: 5. Germline V gives CDR1 WNHNN, CDR2 SYGVQD (reference sequence). The CDR3 spans 14 residues. The CDR3 sequence is CASSRGGSSDTQYF. CDR3 DNA: TGCGCCAGCAGTCGCGGGGGGAGCTCAGATACGCAGTATTTT.

In this sample, this clone turned up once. A junction end diverges from the germline sequence, so it may reflect a read error. This sequence joins TRBV5-1 and TRBJ2-1, with D tentatively TRBD2 (6 bases). The CDR3 is 15 residues long. Germline V CDR1 and CDR2: SGHRS, YFSETQ. The CDR3 nucleotides read TGCGCCAGCAGCCCAACCTTAACTGGGGGGAATGGGCAGTTCTTC. This codes for CASSPTLTGGNGQFF.

This chain uses TRBV5-1 with TRBJ2-1; TRBD2 is a possible D gene (5 bases). CDR3 size: 15 residues. The V end was cut by 2 bases, the J end by 3 bases, with 12 bases between. Germline-derived CDR1 and CDR2 are SGHRS and YFSETQ. The CDR3 region is CASSFRGNNYNEQFF. The CDR3, as DNA: TGCGCCAGCAGCTTTAGAGGGAATAACTACAATGAGCAGTTCTTC. The entire variable domain, with the rest obtained from reference TRBV5-1 and TRBJ2-1, is as follows: KAGVTQTPRYLIKTRGQQVTLSCSPISGHRSVSWYQQTPGQGLQFLFEYFSETQRNKGNFPGRFSGRQFSNSRSEMNVSTLELGDSALYLCASSFRGNNYNEQFFGPGTRLTVL.

V is TRBV6-5 and J is TRBJ1-6; 7 bases are shared with TRBD1. Germline trimming cut 6 bases from V and 8 bases from J; bases unmatched to any gene: 10. The germline CDR1 and CDR2 sequences are MNHEY and SVGAGI. The CDR3 has 15 residues. In DNA, the CDR3 is TGTGCCAGCAGCACCGGGACAGTCCCTGATTCACCCCTCCACTTT. It yields the protein CASSTGTVPDSPLHF.

The V gene is TRBV29-1, the J gene TRBJ2-2; D not resolved. Deletions cut 4 bases from V and 5 bases from J, with 5 bases between. CDR1 SQVTM and CDR2 ANQGSEA come from the germline V gene. The CDR3 runs to 11 residues. The CDR3 protein is CSVAGTGELFF. The CDR3, as DNA: TGCAGCGTTGCAGGTACCGGGGAGCTGTTTTTT.

J is TRBJ2-7 and V is TRBV7-6; 9 bases line up with TRBD1. Losses at the gene ends were 1 base for V and 5 bases for J; bases not matched to a gene: 9. Per germline, CDR1 SGHVS and CDR2 FNYEAQ. The CDR3 covers 16 residues. CDR3: CASSLGRTGDGHEQYF. CDR3 sequence (DNA): TGTGCCAGCAGCTTAGGGAGGACAGGGGACGGCCACGAGCAGTACTTC.

The chain carries TRBV9 and TRBJ1-4, with D tentatively TRBD1 (5 bases). The CDR3 has 16 amino acids. CDR1 is SGDLS, CDR2 YYNGEE, per germline. Trimming took off 2 bases at V and 6 bases at J, with 17 bases between the two ends. CDR3 loop: CASSVSGGIGDEKLFF. In DNA form, the CDR3 reads TGTGCCAGCAGCGTTAGCGGGGGGATAGGAGATGAAAAACTGTTTTTT.

The V and J genes are TRBV12-2 and TRBJ2-7; the table calls TRBD1, which could not be checked here. TRBV12-2 is a documented pseudogene. CDR3 size: 14 residues. The CDR3 loop reads CASRRTLSSYEQYF. CDR3 DNA: TGTGCAAGTCGCCGGACACTGAGCTCCTACGAGCAGTACTTC.

The chain combines TRBV7-2 with TRBJ2-1; the D is unclear. Germline V lookup: CDR1 SGHTA, CDR2 FQGNSA. Trimming removed 5 bases from V and 1 base from J, with 15 bases in between. CDR3 length: 16 residues. The CDR3 DNA sequence: TGTGCCAGCAGCCTCAAGACTGATATTTCCTACAATGAGCAGTTCTTC. Translated: CASSLKTDISYNEQFF.

In this sample, this clone turned up once. This rearrangement joins TRBV7-9 to TRBJ2-5, with 8 bases matching TRBD2. The CDR3 has 13 amino acids. The V and J ends lost 8 bases and 5 bases, in that order; junction bases with no gene match: 7. The germline V gene encodes CDR1 SEHNR and CDR2 FQNEAQ (reference sequence). The CDR3 sequence is CASSGLDSETQYF. In nucleotides, the CDR3 is TGTGCCAGCTCGGGACTAGATTCGGAGACCCAGTACTTC.

The gene calls are TRBV15 and TRBJ1-3; 12 nucleotides agree with TRBD1. The germline CDR1 and CDR2 sequences are LNHNV and YYDKDF (reference sequence). This CDR3 region has 17 residues. V was clipped by 4 bases and J by 0 bases; unmatched bases: 4. In nucleotides, the CDR3 is TGTGCCACCAGCACCAGGGGACAGGGGGCCTCTGGAAACACCATATATTTT. This gives the protein CATSTRGQGASGNTIYF.

Points on this clone: The sample contains more than one DNA sequence encoding this CDR3. The genes are TRBV25-1 and TRBJ1-1; 7 positions match TRBD1. CDR3 length equals 12 residues. J lost 10 bases, V lost 8 bases, and 10 bases had no gene match. CDR1 and CDR2 (germline): MGHDK, SYGVNS. CDR3 loop: CASGSYRGAAFF. As DNA, the CDR3 is TGTGCCAGCGGCAGCTACAGGGGAGCAGCTTTCTTT.

Written as DNA, the CDR3 is TGTGCCAGCAGCTCCCCCGCTATGTCGGCCCAGTACTTC. Its translation: CASSSPAMSAQYF. The chain employs TRBV5-4 and TRBJ2-5; D remains ambiguous. Germline V gives CDR1 SGHNT, CDR2 YYREEE (reference sequence). This CDR3 spans 13 amino acids. The V end lost 3 bases, the J end lost 9 bases, and 15 bases lay between the germline ends.

J is TRBJ2-3 and V is TRBV5-5; TRBD1 matches at 8 bases. The V gene's germline CDR1 is SGHKS and CDR2 YYEKEE (reference sequence). Losses at the gene ends were 4 bases for V and 2 bases for J; bases not matched to a gene: 9. The CDR3 loop spans 16 amino acids. CDR3 nucleotides: TGTGCCAGCAGCCGAGGACAGGGCGAAACCACAGATACGCAGTATTTT. Translated, it gives CASSRGQGETTDTQYF.

This rearrangement joins TRBV27 to TRBJ2-2, with TRBD2 matching over 9 bases. Trimming took 3 bases from V and 7 from J; bases not matched to a gene: 9. CDR3 length: 16 residues. CDR1 is MNHEY and CDR2 is SMNVEV in the germline V gene (reference sequence). The CDR3 here is CASSLGLATWGGELFF. The CDR3 DNA is TGTGCCAGCAGTTTGGGACTAGCTACCTGGGGCGGGGAGCTGTTTTTT.